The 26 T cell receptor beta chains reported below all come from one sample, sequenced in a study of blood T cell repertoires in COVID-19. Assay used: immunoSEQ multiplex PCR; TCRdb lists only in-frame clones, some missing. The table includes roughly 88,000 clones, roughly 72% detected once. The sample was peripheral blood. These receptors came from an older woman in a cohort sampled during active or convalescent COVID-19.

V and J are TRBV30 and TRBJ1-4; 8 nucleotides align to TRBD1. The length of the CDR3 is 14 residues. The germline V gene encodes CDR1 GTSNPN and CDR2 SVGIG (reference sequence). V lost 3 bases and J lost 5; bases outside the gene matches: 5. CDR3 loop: CAWSRDRKNEKLFF. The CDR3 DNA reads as TGTGCCTGGAGCCGGGACAGGAAGAATGAAAAACTGTTTTTT.

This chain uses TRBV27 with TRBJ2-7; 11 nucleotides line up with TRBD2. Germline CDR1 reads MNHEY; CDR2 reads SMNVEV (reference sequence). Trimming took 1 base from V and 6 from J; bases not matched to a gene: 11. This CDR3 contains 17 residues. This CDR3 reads CASSLWGLAGGPIEQYF. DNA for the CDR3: TGTGCCAGCAGTTTATGGGGCTTAGCGGGGGGGCCAATCGAGCAGTACTTC.

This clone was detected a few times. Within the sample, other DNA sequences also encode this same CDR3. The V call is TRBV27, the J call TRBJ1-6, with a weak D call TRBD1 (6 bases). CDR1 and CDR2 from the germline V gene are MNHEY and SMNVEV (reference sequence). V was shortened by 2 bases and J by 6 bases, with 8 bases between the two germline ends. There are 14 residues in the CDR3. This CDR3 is CASSLGQINSPLHF. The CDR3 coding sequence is TGTGCCAGCAGTTTAGGACAGATTAATTCACCCCTCCACTTT.

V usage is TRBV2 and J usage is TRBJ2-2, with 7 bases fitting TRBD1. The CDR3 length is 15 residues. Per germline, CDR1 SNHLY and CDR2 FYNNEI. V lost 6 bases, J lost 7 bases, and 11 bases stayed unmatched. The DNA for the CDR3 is TGTGCCAGCAGCGAACAGGGGAAGGCGGTCGGGGAGCTGTTTTTT. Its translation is CASSEQGKAVGELFF. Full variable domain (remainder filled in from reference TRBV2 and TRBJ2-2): EPEVTQTPSHQVTQMGQEVILRCVPISNHLYFYWYRQILGQKVEFLVSFYNNEISEKSEIFDDQFSVERPDGSNFTLKIRSTKLEDSAMYFCASSEQGKAVGELFFGEGSRLTVL.

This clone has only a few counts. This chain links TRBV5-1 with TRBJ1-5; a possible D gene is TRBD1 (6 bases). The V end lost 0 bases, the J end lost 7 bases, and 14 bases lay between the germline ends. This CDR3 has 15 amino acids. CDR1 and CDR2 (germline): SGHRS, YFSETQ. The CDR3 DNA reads TGCGCCAGCAGCTTGGGCCAGCAGCAGGGGCAGCCCCAGCATTTT. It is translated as CASSLGQQQGQPQHF.

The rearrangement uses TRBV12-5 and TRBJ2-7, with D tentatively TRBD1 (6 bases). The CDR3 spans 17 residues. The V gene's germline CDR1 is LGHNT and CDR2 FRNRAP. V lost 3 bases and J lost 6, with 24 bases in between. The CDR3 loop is CASGLGTHDVFTFEQYF. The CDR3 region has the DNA TGTGCTAGTGGTTTAGGGACACACGATGTTTTTACGTTCGAGCAGTACTTC.

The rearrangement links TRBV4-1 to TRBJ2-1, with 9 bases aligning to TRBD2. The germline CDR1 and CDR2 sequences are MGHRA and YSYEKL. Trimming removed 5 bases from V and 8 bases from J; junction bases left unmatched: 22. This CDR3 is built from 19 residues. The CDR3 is CASSSPGLARGGDFDEQFF. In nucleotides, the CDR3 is TGCGCCAGCAGCTCACCGGGACTAGCCAGAGGGGGGGATTTCGATGAGCAGTTCTTC.

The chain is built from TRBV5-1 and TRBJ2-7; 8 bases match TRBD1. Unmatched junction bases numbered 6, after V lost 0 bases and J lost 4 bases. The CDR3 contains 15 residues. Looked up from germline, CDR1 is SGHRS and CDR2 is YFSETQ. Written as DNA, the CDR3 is TGCGCCAGCAGCTTGGTCGCGACAGGGGTGTACGAGCAGTACTTC. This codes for CASSLVATGVYEQYF.

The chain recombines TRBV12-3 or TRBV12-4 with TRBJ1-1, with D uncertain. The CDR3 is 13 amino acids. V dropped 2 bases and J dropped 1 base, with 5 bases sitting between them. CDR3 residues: CASSLRQNTEAFF. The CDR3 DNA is TGTGCCAGCAGTTTAAGACAGAACACTGAAGCTTTCTTT.

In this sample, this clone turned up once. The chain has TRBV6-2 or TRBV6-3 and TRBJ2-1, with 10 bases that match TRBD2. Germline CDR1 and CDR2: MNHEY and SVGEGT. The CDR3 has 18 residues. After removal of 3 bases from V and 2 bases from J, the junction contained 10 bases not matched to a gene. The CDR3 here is CASSYVASGGITYNEQFF. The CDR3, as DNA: TGTGCCAGCAGTTATGTAGCTAGCGGGGGAATAACCTACAATGAGCAGTTCTTC.

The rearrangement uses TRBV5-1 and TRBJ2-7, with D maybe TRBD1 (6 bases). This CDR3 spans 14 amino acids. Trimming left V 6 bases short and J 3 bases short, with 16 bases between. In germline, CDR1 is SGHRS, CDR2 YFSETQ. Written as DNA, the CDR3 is TGCGCCAGCAACCGTGACGGACAGAACTACGAGCAGTACTTC. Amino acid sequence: CASNRDGQNYEQYF. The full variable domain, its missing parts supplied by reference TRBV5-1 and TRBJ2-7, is KAGVTQTPRYLIKTRGQQVTLSCSPISGHRSVSWYQQTPGQGLQFLFEYFSETQRNKGNFPGRFSGRQFSNSRSEMNVSTLELGDSALYLCASNRDGQNYEQYFGPGTRLTVT.

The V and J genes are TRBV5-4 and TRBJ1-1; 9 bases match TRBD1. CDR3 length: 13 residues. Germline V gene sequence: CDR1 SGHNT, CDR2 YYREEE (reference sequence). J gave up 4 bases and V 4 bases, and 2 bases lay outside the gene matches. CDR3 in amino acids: CASSGTGPTEAFF. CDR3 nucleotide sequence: TGTGCCAGCAGCGGGACAGGGCCCACTGAAGCTTTCTTT.

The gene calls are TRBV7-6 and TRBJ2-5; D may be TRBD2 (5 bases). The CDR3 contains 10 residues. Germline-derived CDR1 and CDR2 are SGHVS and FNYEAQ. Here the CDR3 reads CPPGLKTQYF. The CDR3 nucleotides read TGTCCTCCGGGGTTAAAGACCCAGTACTTC.

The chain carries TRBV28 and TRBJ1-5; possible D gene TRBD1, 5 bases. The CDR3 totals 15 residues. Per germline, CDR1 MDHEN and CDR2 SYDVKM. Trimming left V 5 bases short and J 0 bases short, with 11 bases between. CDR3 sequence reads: CASSRQFISNQPQHF. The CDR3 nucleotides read TGTGCCAGCAGTCGACAGTTTATTAGCAATCAGCCCCAGCATTTT.

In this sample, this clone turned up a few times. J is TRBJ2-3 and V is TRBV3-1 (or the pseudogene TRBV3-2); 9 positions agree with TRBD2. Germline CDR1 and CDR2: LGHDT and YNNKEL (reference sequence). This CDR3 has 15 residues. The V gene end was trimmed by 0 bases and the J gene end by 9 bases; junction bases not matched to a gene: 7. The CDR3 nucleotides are TGTGCCAGCAGCCAAGAAGGTAGCGGGGGTACCACGCAGTATTTT. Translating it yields CASSQEGSGGTTQYF.

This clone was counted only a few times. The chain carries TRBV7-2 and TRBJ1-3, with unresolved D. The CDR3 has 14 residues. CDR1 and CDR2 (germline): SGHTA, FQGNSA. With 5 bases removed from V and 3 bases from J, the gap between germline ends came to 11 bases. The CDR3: CASSPNGLGNTIYF. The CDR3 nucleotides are TGTGCCAGCAGCCCGAACGGACTTGGAAACACCATATATTTT.

The CDR3 spells CASRWDRGTDTQYF. In nucleotides, the CDR3 is TGTGCCAGCAGATGGGACAGGGGTACAGATACGCAGTATTTT. This chain connects TRBV6-5 to TRBJ2-3, with 10 bases identical to TRBD1. The trim removed 6 bases at V and 3 bases at J, leaving 3 bases unmatched. The CDR3 covers 14 residues. Germline V CDR1 and CDR2: MNHEY, SVGAGI.

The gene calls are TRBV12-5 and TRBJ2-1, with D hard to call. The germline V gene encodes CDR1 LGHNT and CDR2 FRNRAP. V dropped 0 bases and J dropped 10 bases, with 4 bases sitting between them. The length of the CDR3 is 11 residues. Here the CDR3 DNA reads TGTGCTAGTGGTTTGGTCAGGGAGCAGTTCTTC. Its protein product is CASGLVREQFF.

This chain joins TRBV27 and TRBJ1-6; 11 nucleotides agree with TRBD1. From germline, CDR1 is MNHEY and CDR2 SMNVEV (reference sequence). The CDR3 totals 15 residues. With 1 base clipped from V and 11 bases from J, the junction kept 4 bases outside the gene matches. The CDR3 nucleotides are TGTGCCAGCAGTTTATTGGGACAGGGGGATGCACCCCTCCACTTT. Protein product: CASSLLGQGDAPLHF.

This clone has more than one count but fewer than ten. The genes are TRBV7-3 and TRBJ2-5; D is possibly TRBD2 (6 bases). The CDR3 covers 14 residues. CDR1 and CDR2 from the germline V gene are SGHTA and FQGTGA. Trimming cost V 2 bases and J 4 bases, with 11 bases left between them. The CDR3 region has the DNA TGTGCCAGCAGCTTATATCCGGGAGCAGAGACCCAGTACTTC. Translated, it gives CASSLYPGAETQYF.

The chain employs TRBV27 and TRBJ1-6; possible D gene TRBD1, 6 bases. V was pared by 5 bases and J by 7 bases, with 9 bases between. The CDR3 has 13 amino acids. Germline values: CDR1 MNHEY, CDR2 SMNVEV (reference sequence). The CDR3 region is CASSRGGNSPLHF. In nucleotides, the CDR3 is TGTGCCAGCAGTAGGGGGGGGAATTCACCCCTCCACTTT.

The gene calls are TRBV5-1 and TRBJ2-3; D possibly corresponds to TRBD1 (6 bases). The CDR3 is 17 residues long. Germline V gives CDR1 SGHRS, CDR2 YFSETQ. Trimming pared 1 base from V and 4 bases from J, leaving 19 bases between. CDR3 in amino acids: CASSLLYLGTPADTQYF. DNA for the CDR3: TGCGCCAGCAGCTTGTTATATTTGGGGACACCTGCAGATACGCAGTATTTT.

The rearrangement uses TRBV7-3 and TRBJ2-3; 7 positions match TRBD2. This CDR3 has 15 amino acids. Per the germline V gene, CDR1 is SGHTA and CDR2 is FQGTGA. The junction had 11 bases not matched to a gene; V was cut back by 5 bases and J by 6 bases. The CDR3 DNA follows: TGTGCCAGCAGCCGGACGGGACTACCCGAGGATACGCAGTATTTT. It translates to CASSRTGLPEDTQYF.

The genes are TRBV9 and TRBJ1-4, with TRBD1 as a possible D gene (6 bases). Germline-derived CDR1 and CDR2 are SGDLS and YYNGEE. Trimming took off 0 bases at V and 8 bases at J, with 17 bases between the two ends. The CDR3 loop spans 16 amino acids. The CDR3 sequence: CASSVAPRGNGEKLFF. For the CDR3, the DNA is TGTGCCAGCAGCGTAGCCCCCAGGGGCAATGGGGAAAAACTGTTTTTT. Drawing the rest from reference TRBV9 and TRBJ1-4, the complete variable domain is DSGVTQTPKHLITATGQRVTLRCSPRSGDLSVYWYQQSLDQGLQFLIQYYNGEERAKGNILERFSAQQFPDLHSELNLSSLELGDSALYFCASSVAPRGNGEKLFFGSGTQLSVL.

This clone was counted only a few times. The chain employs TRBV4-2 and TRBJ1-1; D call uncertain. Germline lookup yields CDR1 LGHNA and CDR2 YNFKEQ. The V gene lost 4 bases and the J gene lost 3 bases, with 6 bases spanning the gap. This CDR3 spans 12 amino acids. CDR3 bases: TGTGCCAGCAGCCCCCGGGACACTGAAGCTTTCTTT. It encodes CASSPRDTEAFF.

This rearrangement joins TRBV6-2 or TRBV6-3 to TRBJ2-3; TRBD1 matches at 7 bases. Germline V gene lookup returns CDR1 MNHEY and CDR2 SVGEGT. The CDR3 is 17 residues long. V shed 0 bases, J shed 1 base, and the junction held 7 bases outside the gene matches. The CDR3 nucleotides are TGTGCCAGCAGTTACTCAAGTCCGGGACAGCGCACAGATACGCAGTATTTT. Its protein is CASSYSSPGQRTDTQYF.